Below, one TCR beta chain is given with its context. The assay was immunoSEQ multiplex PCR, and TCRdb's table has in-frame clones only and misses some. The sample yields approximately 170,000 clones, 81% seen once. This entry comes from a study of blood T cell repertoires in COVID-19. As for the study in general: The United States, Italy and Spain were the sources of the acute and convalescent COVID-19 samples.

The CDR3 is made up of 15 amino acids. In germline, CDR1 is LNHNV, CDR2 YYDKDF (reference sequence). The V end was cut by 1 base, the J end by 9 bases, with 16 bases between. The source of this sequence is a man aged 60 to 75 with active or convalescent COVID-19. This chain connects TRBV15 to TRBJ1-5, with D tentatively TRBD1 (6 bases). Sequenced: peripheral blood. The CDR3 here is CATSRGGQWTGPQHF. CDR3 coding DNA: TGTGCCACCAGCAGAGGTGGACAGTGGACTGGGCCCCAGCATTTT.